The 25 T cell receptor beta chains below all came from one sample that was sequenced in a study of T cell changes during pregnancy in multiple sclerosis. The method was immunoSEQ multiplex PCR; TCRdb's version includes in-frame clones alone and lacks a portion of them. There are about 26,000 clones in the sample; 75% to 90% occur only once, and approximately 15% lies in the top ten. Source: CD8+ T cells from peripheral blood mononuclear cells, taken in the second trimester of pregnancy. The receptors originated from a female donor with multiple sclerosis, enrolled in a pregnancy study.

This clone has only a few counts. The V gene is TRBV7-9, the J gene TRBJ2-1; 7 nucleotides align to TRBD1. The V gene's germline CDR1 is SEHNR and CDR2 FQNEAQ (reference sequence). This CDR3 spans 16 amino acids. V gave up 5 bases and J gave up 0 bases; unmatched junction bases: 7. The CDR3 coding sequence is TGTGCCAGCAGCGGGCACAGGGGAAGCTCCTACAATGAGCAGTTCTTC. Translation: CASSGHRGSSYNEQFF.

V is TRBV11-2 and J is TRBJ2-1; D not certain. The germline V gene encodes CDR1 SGHAT and CDR2 FQNNGV. The length of the CDR3 is 15 residues. V was cut by 3 bases and J by 0 bases, with 9 bases left in between. CDR3 DNA: TGTGCCAGCAGCTTTCTTCGTAGCTCCTACAATGAGCAGTTCTTC. It codes for CASSFLRSSYNEQFF.

The chain joins TRBV29-1 to TRBJ2-2; no firm D call. CDR1 is SQVTM, CDR2 ANQGSEA, per germline. V was trimmed by 3 bases and J by 4 bases, leaving 6 bases between them. The CDR3 has 12 residues. CDR3 in DNA: TGCAGCGTTGAGCGCCCCACCGGGGAGCTGTTTTTT. It encodes CSVERPTGELFF.

The V call is TRBV7-9, the J call TRBJ2-1; D is ambiguous. CDR1 is SEHNR, CDR2 FQNEAQ, per germline (reference sequence). This CDR3 region has 14 residues. Trimming removed 2 bases from V and 0 bases from J, with 5 bases in between. CDR3 sequence (DNA): TGTGCCAGCAGCTTATCCGGCTCCTACAATGAGCAGTTCTTC. Its translation is CASSLSGSYNEQFF.

The chain carries TRBV19 and TRBJ2-2; D call uncertain. Germline V gives CDR1 LNHDA, CDR2 SQIVND (reference sequence). The CDR3 is made up of 16 amino acids. V was clipped by 7 bases and J by 0 bases, with 15 bases between them. The CDR3 is CASTKGSLANTGELFF. The CDR3 bases are TGTGCCAGTACCAAAGGTAGTCTAGCGAACACCGGGGAGCTGTTTTTT.

The chain uses TRBV4-3 and TRBJ1-5; no clear D gene. Germline CDR1 is LGHNA and CDR2 is YSLEER. The CDR3 extends over 14 amino acids. Trimming stripped 4 bases from V and 8 bases from J, with 15 bases between. The CDR3 is CASSLRGTPEPQHF. CDR3 bases: TGCGCCAGCAGCCTAAGAGGCACGCCGGAGCCCCAGCATTTT.

This chain links TRBV7-6 with TRBJ2-3, with 15 nucleotides matching TRBD2. The CDR3 consists of 15 residues. J was trimmed by 7 bases and V by 5 bases; bases with no gene match: 4. CDR1 is SGHVS, CDR2 FNYEAQ, per germline. The CDR3, as DNA: TGTGCCAGCAGCGAGGGACTAGCGGGAGGATATACGCAGTATTTT. This sequence encodes CASSEGLAGGYTQYF.

About this clone itself: Other DNA sequences in the same sample also yield this CDR3. The rearrangement joins TRBV28 to TRBJ2-7; 8 nucleotides align to TRBD1. Germline V gives CDR1 MDHEN, CDR2 SYDVKM. The CDR3 extends over 14 amino acids. V trimming: 5 bases; J trimming: 3 bases; junction bases outside the gene matches: 6. The CDR3 coding sequence is TGTGCCAGCAGTCCAGGGACAGGCGGCTACGAGCAGTACTTC. Amino acid sequence: CASSPGTGGYEQYF.

The genes are TRBV27 and TRBJ2-3; 11 positions match TRBD2. V was clipped by 2 bases and J by 6 bases; unmatched bases: 4. The CDR3 runs to 15 residues. Germline V gene sequence: CDR1 MNHEY, CDR2 SMNVEV (reference sequence). The CDR3, as DNA: TGTGCCAGCAGTTTACCGACTAGCGGGATGGATACGCAGTATTTT. This encodes CASSLPTSGMDTQYF.

The chain joins TRBV19 to TRBJ2-5; the D gene is possibly TRBD1 (6 bases). The CDR3 loop spans 12 amino acids. The ends were cut back, 8 bases at V and 4 bases at J, with 11 bases in the middle. The germline gives CDR1 LNHDA, CDR2 SQIVND (reference sequence). The CDR3 sequence is CASQGWGETQYF. DNA for the CDR3: TGTGCCAGTCAGGGGTGGGGAGAGACCCAGTACTTC.

The chain links TRBV6-5 to TRBJ2-7; the D gene is possibly TRBD2 (5 bases). V lost 6 bases, J lost 5 bases, and 17 bases lay in between. There are 14 residues in the CDR3. Looked up from germline, CDR1 is MNHEY and CDR2 is SVGAGI. Written as DNA, the CDR3 is TGTGCCAGCAGCCCGGACGGGGTTTTGGACGAGCAGTACTTC. It is translated as CASSPDGVLDEQYF.

This clone was observed a single time. The V call is TRBV4-2, the J call TRBJ1-5, with 8 bases aligning to TRBD1. With V trimmed by 2 bases and J by 2 bases, 14 bases remained unmatched. The length of the CDR3 is 19 residues. CDR1 LGHNA and CDR2 YNFKEQ come from the germline V gene. This chain's CDR3 is CASSQRVTGEGSGNQPQHF. The DNA for the CDR3 is TGTGCCAGCAGCCAAAGGGTGACAGGGGAAGGGTCGGGCAATCAGCCCCAGCATTTT.

This chain joins TRBV29-1 and TRBJ1-2; no clear D gene. The V gene lost 0 bases and the J gene lost 2 bases, with 19 bases spanning the gap. Germline CDR1 SQVTM, CDR2 ANQGSEA. This CDR3 has 17 residues. The CDR3 loop is CSVEDRLKRDFNYGYTF. DNA for the CDR3: TGCAGCGTTGAAGATAGGCTGAAGCGGGATTTCAACTATGGCTACACCTTC.

This chain joins TRBV28 and TRBJ2-3, with D tentatively TRBD2 (5 bases). The CDR3 consists of 13 residues. With 9 bases removed from V and 0 bases from J, the gap between germline ends came to 10 bases. Germline lookup yields CDR1 MDHEN and CDR2 SYDVKM. CDR3 coding DNA: TGTGCCAGTGATGGCGGGAGCACAGATACGCAGTATTTT. Translated: CASDGGSTDTQYF.

The rearrangement uses TRBV19 and TRBJ2-3; TRBD2 might be the D (5 bases). Germline loops: CDR1 LNHDA, CDR2 SQIVND (reference sequence). V was pared by 2 bases and J by 2 bases, with 17 bases between. CDR3 length: 17 residues. The CDR3 protein is CASSITSGNRLTDTQYF. The DNA for the CDR3 is TGTGCCAGTAGTATAACTTCGGGGAATCGTCTCACAGATACGCAGTATTTT.

This chain joins TRBV30 and TRBJ2-1, with 10 bases lining up with TRBD2. The CDR3 runs to 21 residues. J gave up 4 bases and V 4 bases, and 25 bases lay outside the gene matches. CDR1 is GTSNPN, CDR2 SVGIG, per germline (reference sequence). The chain's CDR3 is CAWTNPTRPRASGRYYNEQFF. CDR3 DNA: TGTGCCTGGACCAACCCCACTCGCCCGCGGGCTAGCGGGAGATATTACAATGAGCAGTTCTTC.

This chain joins TRBV28 and TRBJ1-2; TRBD1 aligns across 7 bases. The V gene end was trimmed by 3 bases and the J gene end by 8 bases; junction bases not matched to a gene: 15. Germline CDR1 is MDHEN and CDR2 is SYDVKM. This CDR3 region has 16 residues. CDR3 residues: CASSFPSPRGGWGYTF. The CDR3 DNA is TGTGCCAGCAGTTTCCCGTCACCCAGAGGGGGCTGGGGCTACACCTTC.

The chain joins TRBV27 to TRBJ1-2; 10 bases align to TRBD1. The CDR3 consists of 14 residues. Trimming took 3 bases from V and 7 from J; bases not matched to a gene: 5. The germline V gene has CDR1 MNHEY and CDR2 SMNVEV (reference sequence). The CDR3, as DNA: TGTGCCAGCAGTTTGACAGGGGGCGCCAGTGGCTACACCTTC. Its translation is CASSLTGGASGYTF.

This sequence joins TRBV7-8 and TRBJ2-3; TRBD1 aligns across 10 bases. In germline, CDR1 is SGHVS, CDR2 FQNEAQ. V dropped 8 bases and J dropped 0; count of bases not matched to a gene: 11. The CDR3 consists of 17 residues. This chain's CDR3 is CASGTGTGATSTDTQYF. The CDR3, as DNA: TGTGCCAGCGGCACCGGGACAGGGGCAACAAGCACAGATACGCAGTATTTT.

This rearrangement joins TRBV20-1 to TRBJ2-1, with D unresolved. The CDR3 is made up of 11 amino acids. V dropped 0 bases and J dropped 5 bases, with 2 bases sitting between them. The V gene's germline CDR1 is DFQATT and CDR2 SNEGSKA (reference sequence). CDR3 nucleotides: TGCAGTGCTAGAGACGACAATGAGCAGTTCTTC. Translated, it gives CSARDDNEQFF.

This chain links TRBV2 with TRBJ2-7, with a tentative D call TRBD2 (6 bases). The CDR3 runs to 20 residues. The germline V and J ends were trimmed by 2 bases and 0 bases, with 26 bases remaining between them. Per the germline V gene, CDR1 is SNHLY and CDR2 is FYNNEI. The CDR3 coding sequence is TGTGCCAGCAGTGAAAGGCAGGCAGGGCGAGGCGCGGGGAGCTCCTACGAGCAGTACTTC. Its protein is CASSERQAGRGAGSSYEQYF.

This chain's CDR3 is CASRGRVYEQYF. The CDR3 DNA is TGTGCCAGCAGGGGGCGAGTCTACGAGCAGTACTTC. J is TRBJ2-7 and V is TRBV2; D is perhaps TRBD1 (5 bases). The CDR3 extends over 12 amino acids. Looked up from germline, CDR1 is SNHLY and CDR2 is FYNNEI. V was trimmed by 6 bases and J by 3 bases, leaving 9 bases between them.

This clone has a single count. V is TRBV7-2 and J is TRBJ2-5; a weak D match, TRBD1 (6 bases). Between the trimmed V and J ends, which lost 4 bases and 5 bases, there was a span of 14 bases. Germline loops: CDR1 SGHTA, CDR2 FQGNSA. The CDR3 has 14 amino acids. The CDR3 nucleotides are TGTGCCAGCAGCTCCCCACAGGGTATCGAGACCCAGTACTTC. Translating gives CASSSPQGIETQYF.

V is TRBV9 and J is TRBJ1-1, with 7 bases lining up with TRBD1. Germline V lookup: CDR1 SGDLS, CDR2 YYNGEE. V was clipped by 1 base and J by 1 base; unmatched bases: 1. The CDR3 is 14 amino acids. The CDR3 spells CASSVQGENTEAFF. CDR3 bases: TGTGCCAGCAGCGTACAGGGGGAGAACACTGAAGCTTTCTTT.

The chain uses TRBV6-1 and TRBJ1-3; D is perhaps TRBD1 (5 bases). V shed 1 base and J shed 4 bases, with 8 bases lying between them. The CDR3 runs 14 residues. Germline lookup yields CDR1 MNHNS and CDR2 SASEGT. CDR3 region: CASSEGGVGNTIYF. DNA of the CDR3: TGTGCCAGCAGTGAAGGGGGGGTCGGAAACACCATATATTTT.